A single sample gave rise to the 14 T cell receptor beta chains below, sequenced in a study of control samples from healthy donors and cancer patients. Repertoires were generated with immunoSEQ multiplex PCR, while TCRdb's copy carries only in-frame clones and drops some. The sample lists 70,000 or so clones; just under 90% were seen once. The sequenced sample consisted of PBMCs. These receptors all come from a man aged 60 to 69 with lung cancer.

This chain connects TRBV4-1 to TRBJ2-2; D is ambiguous. Trimming pared 1 base from V and 1 base from J, leaving 10 bases between. The CDR3 runs to 16 residues. CDR1 and CDR2 from the germline V gene are MGHRA and YSYEKL. As DNA, the CDR3 is TGCGCCAGCAGCCAAGTATCCAGCCAGAACACCGGGGAGCTGTTTTTT. It translates to CASSQVSSQNTGELFF.

The chain carries TRBV29-1 and TRBJ1-1; 8 bases match TRBD1. CDR1 SQVTM and CDR2 ANQGSEA come from the germline V gene. The CDR3 has 13 amino acids. Trimming at V came to 6 bases and at J to 4 bases, leaving 7 bases not matched to a gene. In DNA, the CDR3 is TGCAGCGTAGCCCGGACAGGGTTCACTGAAGCTTTCTTT. It codes for CSVARTGFTEAFF. Supplemented by reference TRBV29-1 and TRBJ1-1, the full variable domain reads SAVISQKPSRDICQRGTSLTIQCQVDSQVTMMFWYRQQPGQSLTLIATANQGSEATYESGFVIDKFPISRPNLTFSTLTVSNMSPEDSSIYLCSVARTGFTEAFFGQGTRLTVV.

V gene TRBV5-1 combines with J gene TRBJ2-1; no clear D. This CDR3 has 15 amino acids. CDR1 is SGHRS, CDR2 YFSETQ, per germline. Trimming removed 0 bases from V and 1 base from J, with 8 bases in between. CDR3 coding DNA: TGCGCCAGCAGCTTGGACTTAAGTTCCTACAATGAGCAGTTCTTC. Translated, it gives CASSLDLSSYNEQFF.

This chain joins TRBV27 and TRBJ1-6; perhaps TRBD1 as D (5 bases). Germline V gives CDR1 MNHEY, CDR2 SMNVEV (reference sequence). The ends were cut back, 6 bases at V and 10 bases at J, with 19 bases in the middle. The CDR3 has 15 residues. CDR3 bases: TGTGCCAGCAGACCGGAGGGGCAGACCAACTCACCCCTCCACTTT. It encodes CASRPEGQTNSPLHF.

The rearrangement joins TRBV5-6 to TRBJ2-5; 8 bases map to TRBD1. Germline V lookup: CDR1 SGHDT, CDR2 YYEEEE. CDR3 size: 16 residues. Trimming cost V 1 base and J 4 bases; bases outside gene matches: 9. The CDR3 loop reads CASSLFIWTGRETQYF. Written as DNA, the CDR3 is TGTGCCAGCAGCTTGTTTATATGGACAGGGAGAGAGACCCAGTACTTC.

The chain is built from TRBV2 and TRBJ1-1; D is ambiguous. The CDR3 is 15 residues long. Germline values: CDR1 SNHLY, CDR2 FYNNEI. V shed 7 bases and J shed 1 base, with 16 bases lying between them. The CDR3 bases are TGTGCCAGCAATATCGGTGGCGGAGCGAACACTGAAGCTTTCTTT. Translation gives CASNIGGGANTEAFF.

The chain is built from TRBV7-9 and TRBJ1-5; D is ambiguous. Germline V CDR1 and CDR2: SEHNR, FQNEAQ (reference sequence). The V end lost 4 bases, the J end lost 10 bases, and 23 bases lay between the germline ends. CDR3 length equals 16 residues. This chain's CDR3 is CASSSFDVAGPEPQHF. CDR3 DNA sequence: TGTGCCAGCAGCTCCTTCGACGTGGCAGGACCGGAACCCCAGCATTTT.

The rearrangement joins TRBV12-5 to TRBJ2-1, with TRBD2 as a possible D gene (5 bases). The CDR3 has 16 amino acids. V was clipped by 0 bases and J by 3 bases, with 12 bases between them. Germline V lookup: CDR1 LGHNT, CDR2 FRNRAP. The CDR3: CASGLVQYGLYNEQFF. In DNA, the CDR3 is TGTGCTAGTGGTTTGGTACAATACGGACTCTACAATGAGCAGTTCTTC. The full variable domain, in which reference TRBV12-5 and TRBJ2-1 provide the parts outside the CDR3, is DARVTQTPRHKVTEMGQEVTMRCQPILGHNTVFWYRQTMMQGLELLAYFRNRAPLDDSGMPKDRFSAEMPDATLATLKIQPSEPRDSAVYFCASGLVQYGLYNEQFFGPGTRLTVL.

The chain has TRBV13 and TRBJ1-2, with 11 bases aligning to TRBD1. There are 18 residues in the CDR3. V dropped 4 bases and J dropped 5; count of bases not matched to a gene: 15. Germline V gene lookup returns CDR1 PRHDT and CDR2 FYEKMQ (reference sequence). In nucleotides, the CDR3 is TGTGCCAGCAGCTCCGGCCTCTCACCGGGACAGGGGGAATATGGCTACACCTTC. Translating gives CASSSGLSPGQGEYGYTF.

This chain uses TRBV7-2 with TRBJ2-7; 7 nucleotides match TRBD2. CDR3 length equals 16 residues. The V and J ends lost 5 bases and 3 bases, in that order; junction bases with no gene match: 13. Per germline, CDR1 SGHTA and CDR2 FQGNSA. The CDR3 DNA is TGTGCCAGCAGCCCAGACCGGGACTACCCTCTCTACGAGCAGTACGTC. Its translation: CASSPDRDYPLYEQYV.

The rearrangement uses TRBV2 and TRBJ1-4, with 7 bases identical to TRBD1. This CDR3 comprises 15 residues. V was pared by 7 bases and J by 3 bases, with 8 bases of the junction left unmatched. Germline lookup yields CDR1 SNHLY and CDR2 FYNNEI. The CDR3 spells CASTGEGQPNEKLFF. The CDR3, as DNA: TGTGCCAGCACCGGGGAGGGACAGCCTAATGAAAAACTGTTTTTT.

V is TRBV11-3 and J is TRBJ1-1, with a weak D call TRBD1 (5 bases). Trimming took off 1 base at V and 2 bases at J, with 14 bases between the two ends. Germline-derived CDR1 and CDR2 are SGHNT and YENEEA. The CDR3 contains 16 residues. This CDR3 is CASSLGGGRENTEAFF. In DNA form, the CDR3 reads TGTGCCAGCAGCTTAGGTGGGGGAAGGGAAAACACTGAAGCTTTCTTT.

The gene calls are TRBV5-1 and TRBJ1-1; D not resolved. This CDR3 has 11 residues. V lost 6 bases and J 5 bases, leaving 8 bases between the germline ends. The germline CDR1 and CDR2 sequences are SGHRS and YFSETQ. CDR3 protein: CASIGWTEAFF. The CDR3 DNA sequence: TGCGCCAGCATCGGGTGGACTGAAGCTTTCTTT.

The table lists this clone with a count of one. The chain has TRBV18 and TRBJ1-5; the D is unclear. The V end lost 2 bases, the J end lost 5 bases, and 7 bases lay between the germline ends. In germline, CDR1 is KGHSH, CDR2 LQKENI. CDR3 length equals 13 residues. The CDR3 coding sequence is TGTGCCAGCTCACCAATCGGGGATCAGCCCCAGCATTTT. The encoded protein is CASSPIGDQPQHF.